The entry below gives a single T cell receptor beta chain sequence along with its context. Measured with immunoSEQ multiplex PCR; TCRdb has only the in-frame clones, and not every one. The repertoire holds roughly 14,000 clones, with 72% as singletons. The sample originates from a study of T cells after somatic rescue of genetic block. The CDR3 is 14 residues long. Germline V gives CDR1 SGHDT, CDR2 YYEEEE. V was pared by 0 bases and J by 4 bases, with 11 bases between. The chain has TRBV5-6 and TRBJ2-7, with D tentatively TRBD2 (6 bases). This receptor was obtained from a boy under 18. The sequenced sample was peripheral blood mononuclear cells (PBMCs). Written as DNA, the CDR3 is TGTGCCAGCAGCTTGGGTACTAGCCTGTACGAGCAGTACTTC. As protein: CASSLGTSLYEQYF.